The entry that follows covers one T cell receptor (beta chain) sequence. Antigen specificity is unknown. These data come from a study of chemoradiotherapy in HPV16-positive cancers. General study findings and limits: HPV-specific T cells were functionally defined from only a couple of HPV16-positive patients.

Over chemoradiotherapy, repertoires were sampled more than once. Trimming pared 0 bases from V and 6 bases from J, leaving 10 bases between. CDR3 length: 13 residues. CDR1 is SGHRS, CDR2 YFSETQ, per germline. Some clones are missing from TCRdb's copy, which holds only in-frame ones; the method was immunoSEQ multiplex PCR. The table has about 31,000 clones, approximately 88% seen once; the top ten hold around 5.1%. The TCR originated in a human donor with HPV-associated anogenital cancer. The starting material was blood, obtained from a patient who underwent chemoradiotherapy. The rearrangement uses TRBV5-1 and TRBJ2-7; D is undetermined. This chain's CDR3 is CASSLVWGSEQYF. The CDR3 DNA sequence: TGCGCCAGCAGCTTGGTTTGGGGAAGCGAGCAGTACTTC.